This note documents a single T cell receptor beta chain sequence. Antigen unknown. In germline, CDR1 is LNHNV, CDR2 YYDKDF (reference sequence). With 4 bases clipped from V and 7 bases from J, the junction kept 4 bases outside the gene matches. This CDR3 has 14 amino acids. These data are taken from a study of cytomegalovirus exposure and HLA in healthy donors. The PCR contained 60 Vbeta and 13 Jbeta primers. Data came from immunoSEQ multiplex PCR; TCRdb stores just in-frame clones and leaves some out. This repertoire shows just over 200,000 clones, approximately 70% found once; its top ten account for 2.6%. Regarding the study as a whole: The number of N-insertions in an Asian-associated ancestry cluster was reportedly below the 666-donor mean in a later analysis. A few CMV-associated chains proved CMV antigen-specific in vitro. According to the study, around 180 TCR beta chains were cytomegalovirus-associated. Further analysis was carried out later, and it showed several of the most significant clusters appearing linked to common viral pathogens.

The source material was PBMCs. The chain is built from TRBV15 and TRBJ1-4, with TRBD1 matching over 9 bases. The TCR comes from a man aged 40-49 years in good health and CMV-seropositive. The CDR3: CATSTDRGLEKLFF. Written as DNA, the CDR3 is TGTGCCACCAGCACGGACAGGGGTCTTGAAAAACTGTTTTTT. Full variable domain (outside the CDR3, taken from reference TRBV15 and TRBJ1-4): DAMVIQNPRYQVTQFGKPVTLSCSQTLNHNVMYWYQQKSSQAPKLLFHYYDKDFNNEADTPDNFQSRRPNTSFCFLDIRSPGLGDTAMYLCATSTDRGLEKLFFGSGTQLSVL.